The present entry profiles one T cell receptor beta chain with its context. Its antigen is still unknown. V gave up 0 bases and J gave up 0 bases, with 12 bases separating them. This CDR3 spans 16 amino acids. Germline CDR1 SGHKS, CDR2 YYEKEE (reference sequence). The data were obtained in a study of OX40 agonist ivuxolimab in advanced cancers. Overall study findings and caveats: The study found that CD8+ T cells averaged more expanded clones than CD4+.

Clones were read by immunoSEQ multiplex PCR, and TCRdb kept only the in-frame ones, dropping some. Among 80,000 or so clones listed, over 85% were seen once. The chain joins TRBV5-5 to TRBJ1-1; the D gene is possibly TRBD1 (6 bases). The sample in question was CD4+ or CD8+ T cells sorted from blood, obtained in a trial of the OX40 agonist ivuxolimab. This clonotype originated in an adult with an advanced solid tumor such as melanoma, head and neck, liver or kidney cancer. CDR3: CASSLAAGALNTEAFF. Here the CDR3 DNA reads TGTGCCAGCAGCTTGGCCGCAGGGGCCCTGAACACTGAAGCTTTCTTT.